One sample yielded the 16 T cell receptor beta chains listed below, sequenced in a study of T cell repertoires in ileal Crohn's disease. Libraries were prepared by immunoSEQ multiplex PCR; TCRdb keeps only in-frame clonotypes and omits some of them. The table includes roughly 14,000 clones, around four fifths detected once. The sequencing sample was made of ileal tissue. All receptors come from an adult with Crohn's disease.

This chain links TRBV5-1 with TRBJ2-3; 7 bases are a match to TRBD2. The V and J ends lost 6 bases and 2 bases, in that order; junction bases with no gene match: 12. CDR3 length: 16 residues. In germline, CDR1 is SGHRS, CDR2 YFSETQ. The CDR3 loop is CASTPRGVINTDTQYF. CDR3 DNA: TGCGCCAGCACCCCTCGGGGGGTTATCAACACAGATACGCAGTATTTT.

The genes are TRBV19 and TRBJ1-2; weak D call: TRBD1 (5 bases). V gave up 3 bases and J gave up 8 bases, with 13 bases separating them. Germline V gene sequence: CDR1 LNHDA, CDR2 SQIVND (reference sequence). This CDR3 is 13 amino acids long. CDR3 sequence reads: CASSIPGMRGYTF. The DNA of the CDR3 is TGTGCCAGTAGTATCCCAGGGATGAGGGGCTACACCTTC.

In nucleotides, the CDR3 is TGTGCCACTTCGGGCGGGGGGAGAGTCAATGAGCAGTTCTTC. It specifies CATSGGGRVNEQFF. The chain combines TRBV19 with TRBJ2-1, with TRBD2 matching 8 bases. V was clipped by 10 bases and J by 6 bases; unmatched bases: 11. The CDR3 totals 14 residues. CDR1 is LNHDA and CDR2 is SQIVND in the germline V gene (reference sequence).

This chain connects TRBV5-1 to TRBJ2-3; tentative D call: TRBD2 (6 bases). V dropped 1 base and J dropped 0 bases, with 9 bases sitting between them. The CDR3 contains 15 residues. Germline-derived CDR1 and CDR2 are SGHRS and YFSETQ. This CDR3 reads CASSLWAGSTDTQYF. CDR3 DNA sequence: TGCGCCAGCAGCTTGTGGGCGGGGAGCACAGATACGCAGTATTTT.

The rearrangement links TRBV9 to TRBJ2-7; a possible D gene is TRBD2 (7 bases). Germline loops: CDR1 SGDLS, CDR2 YYNGEE. The CDR3 spans 14 residues. The ends were cut back, 4 bases at V and 2 bases at J, with 13 bases in the middle. The CDR3 protein is CASSPRGAAYEQYF. The CDR3 coding sequence is TGTGCCAGCAGCCCCCGGGGGGCTGCCTACGAGCAGTACTTC. Full variable domain (outside the CDR3, taken from reference TRBV9 and TRBJ2-7): DSGVTQTPKHLITATGQRVTLRCSPRSGDLSVYWYQQSLDQGLQFLIQYYNGEERAKGNILERFSAQQFPDLHSELNLSSLELGDSALYFCASSPRGAAYEQYFGPGTRLTVT.

The rearrangement links TRBV30 to TRBJ1-4; the match to TRBD1 covers 9 bases. This CDR3 has 14 residues. The germline V gene encodes CDR1 GTSNPN and CDR2 SVGIG (reference sequence). Trimming took 0 bases from V and 8 from J; bases not matched to a gene: 4. CDR3 DNA: TGTGCCTGGAGTGTACGACAGGGGGGCGAAAAACTGTTTTTT. Amino acid sequence: CAWSVRQGGEKLFF.

J is TRBJ1-3 and V is TRBV7-2; unclear D gene. CDR3 size: 13 residues. CDR1 is SGHTA, CDR2 FQGNSA, per germline. The V gene lost 0 bases and the J gene lost 6 bases, with 6 bases spanning the gap. CDR3 nucleotides: TGTGCCAGCAGCTTAGCCGGGGTAAACACCATATATTTT. Protein: CASSLAGVNTIYF.

This clone was picked up a small number of times. The rearrangement links TRBV5-6 to TRBJ2-3, with TRBD1 matching over 10 bases. The V segment lost 1 base and the J segment 4 bases; nucleotides outside the gene matches: 9. This CDR3 comprises 17 residues. Germline V lookup: CDR1 SGHDT, CDR2 YYEEEE. The CDR3 is CASSLRQGAGLADTQYF. The CDR3 DNA sequence: TGTGCCAGCAGCTTGAGACAGGGGGCCGGGTTGGCAGATACGCAGTATTTT.

The CDR3 sequence is CASSLEGSRDEKLFF. As DNA, the CDR3 is TGTGCCAGCAGCTTAGAGGGCTCCAGGGATGAAAAACTGTTTTTT. This sequence joins TRBV7-8 and TRBJ1-4, with a tentative D call TRBD1 (5 bases). Deletions cut 1 base from V and 6 bases from J, with 12 bases between. This CDR3 comprises 15 residues. Germline V gives CDR1 SGHVS, CDR2 FQNEAQ. The full variable domain, its missing parts supplied by reference TRBV7-8 and TRBJ1-4, is GAGVSQSPRYKVAKRGQDVALRCDPISGHVSLFWYQQALGQGPEFLTYFQNEAQLDKSGLPSDRFFAERPEGSVSTLKIQRTQQEDSAVYLCASSLEGSRDEKLFFGSGTQLSVL.

In regard to this clone: Sequence at one end of the junction differs from germline and may be a read error. The chain uses TRBV7-2 and TRBJ1-3; D not certain. The CDR3 has 12 residues. In germline, CDR1 is SGHTA, CDR2 FQGNSA. The CDR3: CATSSGSNTIYF. Here the CDR3 DNA reads TGTGCCACCAGCAGTGGCTCGAACACCATATATTTT.

The V call is TRBV27, the J call TRBJ2-1, with a tentative D call TRBD1 (6 bases). This CDR3 is built from 16 residues. Trimming pared 0 bases from V and 8 bases from J, leaving 17 bases between. From germline, CDR1 is MNHEY and CDR2 SMNVEV (reference sequence). The CDR3 sequence is CASSLSTRGWRDEQFF. The CDR3, as DNA: TGTGCCAGCAGTTTATCGACCAGGGGTTGGCGCGATGAGCAGTTCTTC.

The chain has TRBV28 and TRBJ1-6; D is unclear. CDR3 length equals 13 residues. Trimming removed 7 bases at V and 8 bases at J, with 12 bases between. Per germline, CDR1 MDHEN and CDR2 SYDVKM. CDR3 sequence (DNA): TGTGCCAGCAACCCCCCAGGCTATTCACCCCTCCACTTT. Its translation: CASNPPGYSPLHF.

V gene TRBV19 combines with J gene TRBJ1-5; D gene unclear. Germline CDR1 LNHDA, CDR2 SQIVND (reference sequence). The CDR3 has 15 residues. The V end lost 3 bases, the J end lost 4 bases, and 13 bases lay between the germline ends. The CDR3 DNA reads TGTGCCAGTAGTATCTCCGGCGGAGGTAATCAGCCCCAGCATTTT. Its protein product is CASSISGGGNQPQHF.

The chain joins TRBV19 to TRBJ1-5; 9 bases align to TRBD1. Trimming removed 6 bases from V and 7 bases from J; junction bases left unmatched: 7. Germline assignment: CDR1 LNHDA and CDR2 SQIVND (reference sequence). CDR3 length: 14 residues. The CDR3 coding sequence is TGTGCCAGTAGGGACAGGGGAGGAAACCAGCCCCAGCATTTT. Amino acids: CASRDRGGNQPQHF.

J is TRBJ2-6 and V is TRBV28, with D possibly TRBD1 on 5 matching bases. CDR1 and CDR2 (germline): MDHEN, SYDVKM. Deletions cut 7 bases from V and 4 bases from J, with 26 bases between. The CDR3 is 19 amino acids. The CDR3 DNA sequence: TGTGCCAGCAACTCAGGGTTAAAACGGACCTTCTCGGGGGCCAACGTCCTGACTTTC. The encoded protein is CASNSGLKRTFSGANVLTF.

The chain joins TRBV30 to TRBJ1-2; D unresolved. V lost 1 base and J 4 bases, leaving 13 bases between the germline ends. The CDR3 loop spans 14 amino acids. Germline assignment: CDR1 GTSNPN and CDR2 SVGIG (reference sequence). The CDR3 loop reads CAWSAGRGSYGYTF. The DNA for the CDR3 is TGTGCCTGGAGTGCCGGACGCGGGAGCTATGGCTACACCTTC.